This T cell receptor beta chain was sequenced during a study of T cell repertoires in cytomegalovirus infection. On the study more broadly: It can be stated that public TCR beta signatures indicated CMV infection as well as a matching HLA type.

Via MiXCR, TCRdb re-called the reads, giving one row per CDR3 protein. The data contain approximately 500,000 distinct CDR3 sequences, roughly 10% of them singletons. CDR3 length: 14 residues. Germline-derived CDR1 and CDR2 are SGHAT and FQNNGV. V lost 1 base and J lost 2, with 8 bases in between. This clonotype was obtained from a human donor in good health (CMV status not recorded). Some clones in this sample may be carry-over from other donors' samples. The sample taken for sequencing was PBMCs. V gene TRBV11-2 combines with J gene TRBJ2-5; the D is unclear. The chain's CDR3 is CASSLVQDQETQYF. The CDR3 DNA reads TGTGCCAGCAGCTTAGTGCAGGATCAAGAGACCCAGTACTTC.